Listed below are T cell receptor beta chains from one sample, sequenced in a study of blood T cell repertoires in COVID-19. Method: immunoSEQ multiplex PCR; TCRdb's copy keeps in-frame clones and lacks some. The profile shows around 200,000 clones, 88% of them singletons. Sequencing input: peripheral blood. These receptors were obtained from a man aged 18 to 30 with active or convalescent COVID-19. The CDR3 runs from the conserved cysteine through the conserved F or W. The order of the fields is D gene, J gene, V gene, CDR3 protein. A D gene is named only where the DNA matches it firmly.

D: NA
J: TRBJ2-1
V: TRBV19
CDR3: CASSAGTYNEQFF

D: NA
J: TRBJ2-1
V: TRBV3-1/TRBV3-2
CDR3: CASSQDHKLAVNEQFF

D: NA
J: TRBJ2-7
V: TRBV6-5
CDR3: CASAWGGRGEQYF

D: NA
J: TRBJ2-3
V: TRBV7-9
CDR3: CASSLYEADTQYF

D: TRBD1
J: TRBJ2-1
V: TRBV19
CDR3: CASSTQQGALSEQFF

D: NA
J: TRBJ2-1
V: TRBV5-1
CDR3: CASSLEGGGLVDEQFF

D: NA
J: TRBJ2-1
V: TRBV7-2
CDR3: CASSLNSPAYNEQFF

D: NA
J: TRBJ1-1
V: TRBV7-9
CDR3: CASSLAGGVNTEAFF

D: TRBD1
J: TRBJ1-2
V: TRBV5-4
CDR3: CASSLQGEILGYTF

D: NA
J: TRBJ2-7
V: TRBV5-1
CDR3: CASSLAEAAGYEQYF

D: NA
J: TRBJ1-2
V: TRBV7-9
CDR3: CASSLSRDTANYGYTF

D: TRBD1
J: TRBJ1-1
V: TRBV5-1
CDR3: CASSLRGGGVTEAFF

D: NA
J: TRBJ2-5
V: TRBV6-5
CDR3: CASRALTGQETQYF

D: NA
J: TRBJ2-6
V: TRBV30
CDR3: CAWSPGVKGANVLTF

D: NA
J: TRBJ2-7
V: TRBV21-1
CDR3: CASTGPGGRARDEQYF

D: TRBD2
J: TRBJ2-3
V: TRBV5-5
CDR3: CASSAGTRGYTDTQYF

D: NA
J: TRBJ2-3
V: TRBV28
CDR3: CASSFVMSDTQYF

D: NA
J: TRBJ1-3
V: TRBV16
CDR3: CASSQSTHVSGNTIYF

D: TRBD2
J: TRBJ2-7
V: TRBV6-1
CDR3: CASSEAAGGSYEQYF

D: TRBD2
J: TRBJ2-1
V: TRBV18
CDR3: CASSPGAGVNEQFF

D: NA
J: TRBJ2-7
V: TRBV5-1
CDR3: CASSLAESYEQYF

D: NA
J: TRBJ1-5
V: TRBV19
CDR3: CASSIEGRVHQPQHF

D: NA
J: TRBJ1-1
V: TRBV30
CDR3: CAWNTDRHTEAFF

D: NA
J: TRBJ2-1
V: TRBV11-3
CDR3: CASSLGNRDGEQFF

D: NA
J: TRBJ1-1
V: TRBV5-1
CDR3: CASSLAGGPNTEAFF

D: NA
J: TRBJ2-3
V: TRBV5-4
CDR3: CASSLGQDFRTDTQYF

D: NA
J: TRBJ1-3
V: TRBV5-1
CDR3: CASSLDSSGNTIYF

D: NA
J: TRBJ2-1
V: TRBV9
CDR3: CASSAGLLGGRGNEQFF

D: NA
J: TRBJ2-7
V: TRBV5-1
CDR3: CASSLSSSYEQYF

D: NA
J: TRBJ1-1
V: TRBV3-1/TRBV3-2
CDR3: CASSQEFSDTEAFF

D: NA
J: TRBJ2-5
V: TRBV18
CDR3: CASSPGPGEETQYF

D: NA
J: TRBJ2-7
V: TRBV10-3
CDR3: CAISEFQGDNEQYF

D: TRBD2
J: TRBJ2-3
V: TRBV7-9
CDR3: CASSTRTSGGDTQYF

D: NA
J: TRBJ2-1
V: TRBV4-1
CDR3: CASSQTGSSYNEQFF

D: NA
J: TRBJ1-5
V: TRBV27
CDR3: CASSLSGNQPQHF

D: TRBD2
J: TRBJ2-7
V: TRBV7-9
CDR3: CASSLSVASGTSYEQYF

D: TRBD1
J: TRBJ1-1
V: TRBV11-3
CDR3: CASSLEGGQTEAFF

D: NA
J: TRBJ2-5
V: TRBV10-2
CDR3: CASSEPGSETQYF

D: TRBD1
J: TRBJ1-2
V: TRBV11-2
CDR3: CASSRTGTDGYTF

D: NA
J: TRBJ2-5
V: TRBV18
CDR3: CASSPGLEETQYF

D: NA
J: TRBJ1-1
V: TRBV2
CDR3: CASSERSVGQGSTEAFF

D: NA
J: TRBJ2-7
V: TRBV6-5
CDR3: CASTGTTTYEQYF

D: TRBD2
J: TRBJ2-2
V: TRBV9
CDR3: CASSVVGSGSHTGELFF

D: TRBD1
J: TRBJ2-1
V: TRBV13
CDR3: CASSLGQGDGNEQFF

D: NA
J: TRBJ1-5
V: TRBV7-8
CDR3: CASSLEYSRQPQHF

D: TRBD2
J: TRBJ2-5
V: TRBV7-8
CDR3: CASSHSLAGAGETQYF

D: NA
J: TRBJ2-3
V: TRBV9
CDR3: CASSSRLVGTDTQYF

D: TRBD1
J: TRBJ2-1
V: TRBV5-1
CDR3: CASSWDSEKYNEQFF

D: NA
J: TRBJ2-7
V: TRBV2
CDR3: CASSDSAGNYEQYF

D: TRBD1
J: TRBJ2-7
V: TRBV12-3/TRBV12-4
CDR3: CASSLVQGNEQYF

D: NA
J: TRBJ1-2
V: TRBV30
CDR3: CAWSYGNF

D: TRBD1
J: TRBJ2-5
V: TRBV5-6
CDR3: CASSLAIDRVGETQYF

D: TRBD1
J: TRBJ1-4
V: TRBV2
CDR3: CASSPGTGGYKKLFF

D: NA
J: TRBJ1-3
V: TRBV11-2
CDR3: CASSPQSGNTIYF

D: TRBD2
J: TRBJ2-1
V: TRBV27
CDR3: CASSLLAGGNYNEQFF

D: NA
J: TRBJ2-2
V: TRBV6-5
CDR3: CASSYSMGSNTGELFF